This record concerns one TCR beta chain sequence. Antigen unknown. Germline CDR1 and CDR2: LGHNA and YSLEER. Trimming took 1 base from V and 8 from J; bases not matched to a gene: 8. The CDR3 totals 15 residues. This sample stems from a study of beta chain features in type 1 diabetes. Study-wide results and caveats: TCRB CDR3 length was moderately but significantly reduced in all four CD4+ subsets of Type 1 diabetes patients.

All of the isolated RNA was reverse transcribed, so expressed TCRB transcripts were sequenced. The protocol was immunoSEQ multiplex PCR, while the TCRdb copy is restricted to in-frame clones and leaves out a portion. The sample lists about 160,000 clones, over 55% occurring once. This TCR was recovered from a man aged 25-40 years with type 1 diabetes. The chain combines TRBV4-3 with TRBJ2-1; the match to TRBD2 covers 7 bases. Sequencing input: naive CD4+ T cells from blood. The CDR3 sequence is CASSQGSGGVDEQFF. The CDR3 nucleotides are TGCGCCAGCAGCCAAGGCTCGGGGGGTGTGGATGAGCAGTTCTTC.